Listed below are T cell receptor beta chains from one sample, sequenced in a study of CD8+CD57+ T cells in acquired aplastic anemia. TCRdb re-derived calls from the reads in MiXCR, one entry per CDR3 protein. Found here are roughly 170,000 distinct CDR3 sequences, under 75% of them singletons; the top ten hold about 50%. Sequencing input: sorted CD4+, CD8+, or CD8+CD57+ T cells (not recorded which) from PBMCs. Receptors were obtained from a human donor in good health. The CDR3 runs from the conserved cysteine through the conserved F or W. The D gene is left open where the match is weak. Size is stated for part of the rows, as once, few or many counts, or as a class when the clone is expanded.

d_call | clone_size | cdr3_length | j_call | v_call | cdr3_nt | cdr3_aa
. | . | 22 | TRBJ1-5 | TRBV19 | TGTGCCAGTATGTCTGGGGTTTGCCACACTCATGATGCACTGTGTAGCAATCAGCCCCAGCATTTT | CASMSGVCHTHDALCSNQPQHF
. | . | 15 | TRBJ2-1 | TRBV15 | TGTGCCACCAGCAGGGGTCTAGACTCCTACAGTGAGCAGTTCTTC | CATSRGLDSYSEQFF
TRBD1 | many | 15 | TRBJ2-7 | TRBV4-1 | TGCGCCAGCAGCCCCCGACAGGGGGTGGGCAGCGGGGAAGACTTC | CASSPRQGVGSGEDF
TRBD1 | . | 14 | TRBJ2-7 | TRBV7-2 | TGTGCCAGCAGCTTAGCCAGGGGGCACCACGAGCAGTACTTC | CASSLARGHHEQYF
. | . | 14 | TRBJ2-3 | TRBV14 | TGTGCCAGCAGCCAAGATCGCGGGCGCAATACGCAGTATTTT | CASSQDRGRNTQYF
. | few | 15 | TRBJ2-7 | TRBV20-1 | TGCAGTGCTAGAGTGGCCAGCGGAAGCTCCTACGAGCAGTACTTC | CSARVASGSSYEQYF
. | . | 17 | TRBJ1-1 | TRBV9 | TGTGCCAGCAGCTCCCTCCGAAAGGGACGGCAAGAGGAGAAAGCTTTCTTT | CASSSLRKGRQEEKAFF
. | . | 11 | TRBJ1-1 | TRBV9 | TGTGCCAGCAACCCCTTTAAGGGGCAGCCGTTT | CASNPFKGQPF
. | . | 13 | TRBJ1-4 | TRBV29-1 | TGCAGCGTTGCAGGGAAGTTAAGTGGAAAACTGTTTTTT | CSVAGKLSGKLFF
TRBD2 | . | 14 | TRBJ2-1 | TRBV15 | TGTGCCACCAGCGTTAGCGGGCAGGAGAATGAGCAGTTCTTC | CATSVSGQENEQFF
TRBD1 | few | 16 | TRBJ1-3 | TRBV5-1 | TGCGCCAGCAGCGTCACCGGGACAGGCCTGGGTAACACCATATATTTT | CASSVTGTGLGNTIYF
TRBD1 | few | 15 | TRBJ2-5 | TRBV7-7 | TGTGCTAGCAGCTCCGTACAGGGGGCTCAAGAGACCCAGTACTTC | CASSSVQGAQETQYF
TRBD1 | . | 15 | TRBJ2-5 | TRBV25-1 | TGTGCCAGCAGTCCTGCCGGGACAGGGGTAAAGACCCAGTACTTC | CASSPAGTGVKTQYF
. | many | 13 | TRBJ2-7 | TRBV19 | TGTGCCAGTAGTATAGGGAGTAGAAACGAGCAGTACTTC | CASSIGSRNEQYF
. | . | 14 | TRBJ2-5 | TRBV7-2 | TGTGCCAGCAGCTTAAGGTCAGGGCAAGAGACCCAGTACTTC | CASSLRSGQETQYF
. | few | 17 | TRBJ1-6 | TRBV15 | TGTGCCACCAGCAGAGGGGCACTGTGGGAGGCAGAATCACCCCTCCACTTT | CATSRGALWEAESPLHF
. | . | 15 | TRBJ1-3 | TRBV19 | TGTGCCAGTAGTATTCTGGGAATCTCTGGAAACACCATATATTTT | CASSILGISGNTIYF
. | few | 12 | TRBJ2-5 | TRBV2 | TGTGCCAGCAGCGACGGGGGATGGACCCAGTACTTC | CASSDGGWTQYF
TRBD1 | . | 13 | TRBJ2-7 | TRBV19 | TGTGCCAGTGGCGGACAGGGGATATACGAGCAGTACTTC | CASGGQGIYEQYF
TRBD1 | . | 17 | TRBJ1-6 | TRBV20-1 | TGCAGTGCCCAAGGGGGGGGAACAGGGGGATGGAATTCACCCCTCCACTTT | CSAQGGGTGGWNSPLHF
. | . | 13 | TRBJ2-7 | TRBV27 | TGTGCCAGCAGTTTCTCGACTACCTACGAGCAGTACTTC | CASSFSTTYEQYF
. | . | 10 | TRBJ1-2 | TRBV30 | TGTGCCTGGAACAAGTATGGCTACACCTTC | CAWNKYGYTF
. | . | 12 | TRBJ2-3 | TRBV11-2 | TGTGCCAGCAGCTCCAACACAGATACGCAGTATTTT | CASSSNTDTQYF
TRBD1 | . | 13 | TRBJ1-6 | TRBV6-1 | TGTGCCAGCAAAGGGACAGGGAAGCCACCCCTCCACTTT | CASKGTGKPPLHF
. | . | 17 | TRBJ1-6 | TRBV25-1 | TGTGCCAGCAGTGACGTAGAGTTGGGGATATATAATTCACCCCTCCACTTT | CASSDVELGIYNSPLHF
TRBD2 | once | 14 | TRBJ2-5 | TRBV9 | TGTGCCAGCAGCCCAACGGGGGGGCAGGAGACCCAGTACTTC | CASSPTGGQETQYF
. | once | 16 | TRBJ2-3 | TRBV7-9 | TGTGCCAGCAGCCAAAACAGGAACCCGCGCACAGATACGCAGTATTTT | CASSQNRNPRTDTQYF
. | . | 13 | TRBJ1-1 | TRBV29-1 | TGCATCTTTCGCACCGGTAAGGGAACGGGAGCTTTCTTT | CIFRTGKGTGAFF
. | many | 12 | TRBJ2-2 | TRBV29-1 | TGCAGCGTCAGGTGGGCGGGCCCGGAGCTGTTTTTT | CSVRWAGPELFF
TRBD2 | many | 16 | TRBJ2-7 | TRBV5-1 | TGCGCCAGCAGCTTGGAGGGACTAGCGGGAGGGTACGAGCAGTACTTC | CASSLEGLAGGYEQYF
. | few | 15 | TRBJ2-7 | TRBV7-9 | TGTGCCAGCAGCCCATCCGTGGGGTCAGCCTACGAGCAGTACTTC | CASSPSVGSAYEQYF
. | many | 16 | TRBJ2-1 | TRBV9 | TGTGCCAGCAGCGCGAGCGGCTATAGCTCCTACAATGAGCAGTTCTTC | CASSASGYSSYNEQFF
TRBD1 | many | 15 | TRBJ2-5 | TRBV6-5 | TGTGCCAGCAGTTACAACCCGGGACAGCAAGAGACCCAGTACTTC | CASSYNPGQQETQYF
. | . | 13 | TRBJ1-2 | TRBV7-2 | TGTGCCAGCAGCGCAAAGGGGGGTTATGGCTACACCTTC | CASSAKGGYGYTF
TRBD1 | . | 15 | TRBJ2-7 | TRBV27 | TGTGCCAGCAGTTTGGACAGGGTAAGCTCCTACGAGCAGTACTTC | CASSLDRVSSYEQYF
. | . | 14 | TRBJ1-6 | TRBV7-9 | TGTGCCAGCAGCTTAATGTCACAGGGATCACCCCTCCACTTT | CASSLMSQGSPLHF
. | . | 14 | TRBJ2-1 | TRBV20-1 | TGCAGTGCTAGTCGAACAGGACCATACAATGAGCAGTTCTTC | CSASRTGPYNEQFF
TRBD1 | . | 14 | TRBJ2-7 | TRBV7-9 | TGTGCCAGCAGCGTAGTGGCAGGGGGCTACGAGCAGTACTTC | CASSVVAGGYEQYF
TRBD2 | . | 16 | TRBJ2-1 | TRBV19 | TGTGCCAGTAGTCCCGACGCTAGCGGGAGATTGGGTGAGCAGTTCTTC | CASSPDASGRLGEQFF
TRBD1 | few | 16 | TRBJ1-5 | TRBV12-3/TRBV12-4 | TGTGCCAGCAGTTTAGTGGCAGGGGGGAGCAATCAGCCCCAGCATTTT | CASSLVAGGSNQPQHF
TRBD2 | . | 14 | TRBJ2-1 | TRBV20-1 | TGCAGTGCCCCCGTAGCGGGACCATGGGGGGAGCAGTTCTTC | CSAPVAGPWGEQFF
. | . | 13 | TRBJ2-1 | TRBV10-3 | TGTGCCATCAGTGAGGCTCAGCGCCATGAGCAGTTCTTC | CAISEAQRHEQFF
TRBD2 | many | 18 | TRBJ2-3 | TRBV4-1 | TGCGCCAGCAGCCAAGAACCAAGGCGAGCGGGAGTGAGTTCTACGCAGTATTTT | CASSQEPRRAGVSSTQYF
. | . | 13 | TRBJ2-1 | TRBV7-4 | TGTGCCAGCAGCCCCACTGGCGGGAATGAGCAGTTCTTC | CASSPTGGNEQFF
. | once | 13 | TRBJ2-2 | TRBV6-4 | TGTGCCAGCAGCGACGGGAGCACCGGGGGGCTGTTTTTT | CASSDGSTGGLFF
TRBD2 | many | 14 | TRBJ2-5 | TRBV20-1 | TGCAGTGCTAGGGGAGGGACTCATCAAGAGACCCAGTACTTC | CSARGGTHQETQYF
. | . | 14 | TRBJ2-1 | TRBV20-1 | TGCAGTGCTCCACGGCAGGGGTCCTACAATGAGCAGTTCTTC | CSAPRQGSYNEQFF
. | . | 14 | TRBJ2-2 | TRBV24-1 | TGTGCCACCAGTGAAACAGGATCCACCGGGGAGCTGTTTTTT | CATSETGSTGELFF
TRBD1 | . | 13 | TRBJ2-7 | TRBV15 | TGTGCCACACAACCGGGACAGGGACACGAGCGGTACTTC | CATQPGQGHERYF
TRBD1 | once | 17 | TRBJ2-7 | TRBV4-1 | TGCGCCAGCAGCCAAGGCAGGACAGGGGCGATCTCCTACGAGCAGTACTTC | CASSQGRTGAISYEQYF
TRBD2 | many | 15 | TRBJ2-5 | TRBV24-1 | TGTGCCACCAGTGATCTACTAGCGGGAGAGGAGACCCAGTACTTC | CATSDLLAGEETQYF
. | many | 17 | TRBJ1-4 | TRBV5-5 | TGTGCCAGCAGCTGGGAGGGAACAGAGTCCTATAATGAAAAACTGTTTTTT | CASSWEGTESYNEKLFF